These 23 T cell receptor beta chains were sequenced from one sample in a study of radiotherapy plus CTLA-4 blockade in lung cancer. Using immunoSEQ multiplex PCR, the repertoire was profiled, and TCRdb retains in-frame clones only, with some absent. The data contain some 64,000 clones, 60% to 80% of them singletons. The sample in question was peripheral blood, obtained from a patient treated with radiotherapy plus ipilimumab. All receptors derive from a human donor with non-small cell lung cancer whose response to radiotherapy plus ipilimumab could not be evaluated. Some clones in this sample may be carry-over from other donors' samples.

The V call is TRBV18, the J call TRBJ2-3, with unresolved D. V dropped 8 bases and J dropped 2 bases, with 8 bases sitting between them. CDR1 is KGHSH, CDR2 LQKENI, per germline. CDR3 length: 12 residues. Written as DNA, the CDR3 is TGTGCCAGCCTTCCTTCCACAGATACGCAGTATTTT. It codes for CASLPSTDTQYF.

J is TRBJ2-1 and V is TRBV4-1, with D uncertain. Germline V gene sequence: CDR1 MGHRA, CDR2 YSYEKL. The CDR3 covers 17 residues. V lost 1 base, J lost 0 bases, and 13 bases lay in between. CDR3 nucleotide sequence: TGCGCCAGCAGCCAAGCCCAGCGCGCGAGCTCCTACAATGAGCAGTTCTTC. Protein: CASSQAQRASSYNEQFF.

CDR3 bases: TGTGCCAGCAGTTTATCGAATGCGGGGATGAACACTGAAGCTTTCTTT. Protein: CASSLSNAGMNTEAFF. V and J are TRBV27 and TRBJ1-1, with D hard to call. In germline, CDR1 is MNHEY, CDR2 SMNVEV (reference sequence). Trimming removed 0 bases from V and 0 bases from J, with 11 bases in between. The CDR3 consists of 16 residues.

The chain links TRBV7-2 to TRBJ1-2, with D perhaps TRBD1 (6 bases). Trimming shortened V by 5 bases and J by 4 bases, and 23 bases separated the two germline ends. In germline, CDR1 is SGHTA, CDR2 FQGNSA. CDR3 size: 17 residues. In DNA, the CDR3 is TGTGCCAGCAGCCCCAGACAGGCACGGCAACAAATCTATGGCTACACCTTC. It specifies CASSPRQARQQIYGYTF. The whole variable domain, filled in from reference TRBV7-2 and TRBJ1-2, reads GAGVSQSPSNKVTEKGKDVELRCDPISGHTALYWYRQSLGQGLEFLIYFQGNSAPDKSGLPSDRFSAERTGGSVSTLTIQRTQQEDSAVYLCASSPRQARQQIYGYTFGSGTRLTVV.

The gene calls are TRBV27 and TRBJ2-5, with TRBD2 matching over 10 bases. V lost 6 bases to trimming and J lost 5 bases; unmatched junction nucleotides: 18. In germline, CDR1 is MNHEY, CDR2 SMNVEV (reference sequence). The CDR3 runs to 18 residues. The CDR3 spells CASRSGLSGGAEWETQYF. In DNA, the CDR3 is TGTGCCAGCAGATCCGGCTTGAGCGGGGGGGCCGAGTGGGAGACCCAGTACTTC.

This chain uses TRBV7-3 with TRBJ2-7; 12 bases are shared with TRBD1. In germline, CDR1 is SGHTA, CDR2 FQGTGA. V was clipped by 4 bases and J by 7 bases; unmatched bases: 8. The CDR3 length is 15 residues. CDR3 in amino acids: CASSSGQGARQEQYF. The CDR3 bases are TGTGCCAGCAGCTCGGGACAGGGGGCGCGTCAAGAGCAGTACTTC.

V usage is TRBV4-3 and J usage is TRBJ1-2; 10 nucleotides align to TRBD1. V lost 4 bases to trimming and J lost 8 bases; unmatched junction nucleotides: 10. This CDR3 has 15 residues. Per germline, CDR1 LGHNA and CDR2 YSLEER. The CDR3 region has the DNA TGCGCCAGCAGCCTACAGGACAGGGGGACGGAGGGCTACACCTTC. Amino acids: CASSLQDRGTEGYTF.

The rearrangement joins TRBV27 to TRBJ1-1; the D is unclear. Germline values: CDR1 MNHEY, CDR2 SMNVEV (reference sequence). V was shortened by 6 bases and J by 3 bases, with 14 bases between the two germline ends. This CDR3 is 14 amino acids long. In nucleotides, the CDR3 is TGTGCCAGCAGGCCCCCGGGAGGCTACACTGAAGCTTTCTTT. This gives the protein CASRPPGGYTEAFF.

J is TRBJ1-6 and V is TRBV7-9; D is ambiguous. The V gene lost 2 bases and the J gene lost 10 bases, with 9 bases spanning the gap. The germline V gene encodes CDR1 SEHNR and CDR2 FQNEAQ (reference sequence). The CDR3 is 13 amino acids. The CDR3 DNA reads as TGTGCCAGCAGCTTACAGGAAACGTCACCCCTCCACTTT. Its translation: CASSLQETSPLHF.

The chain joins TRBV19 to TRBJ2-2, with TRBD1 matching 7 bases. V was pared by 7 bases and J by 5 bases, with 7 bases of the junction left unmatched. This CDR3 is 14 amino acids long. Germline V gene data show CDR1 as LNHDA and CDR2 as SQIVND (reference sequence). CDR3 in amino acids: CASKRGPGTGELFF. Here the CDR3 DNA reads TGTGCCAGTAAGAGGGGGCCTGGGACCGGGGAGCTGTTTTTT. The whole variable domain, remainder taken from reference TRBV19 and TRBJ2-2, is DGGITQSPKYLFRKEGQNVTLSCEQNLNHDAMYWYRQDPGQGLRLIYYSQIVNDFQKGDIAEGYSVSREKKESFPLTVTSAQKNPTAFYLCASKRGPGTGELFFGEGSRLTVL.

In its sample, this clone was seen a few times. This chain links TRBV18 with TRBJ1-4; D ambiguous. Germline V lookup: CDR1 KGHSH, CDR2 LQKENI. V was shortened by 3 bases and J by 6 bases, with 11 bases between the two germline ends. The CDR3 extends over 14 amino acids. The CDR3 nucleotides are TGTGCCAGCTCACCGGAATGGAGGGATGAAAAACTGTTTTTT. It translates to CASSPEWRDEKLFF.

This clone was seen a few times. The J gene is TRBJ1-5, the V gene TRBV6-6; the match to TRBD1 covers 12 bases. From germline, CDR1 is MNHNY and CDR2 SVGAGI (reference sequence). The CDR3 loop spans 14 amino acids. The J segment lost 4 bases and the V segment lost 8 bases, leaving 3 bases of the junction unmatched. The CDR3 here is CASGTGGPNQPQHF. The DNA of the CDR3 is TGTGCCAGCGGGACAGGGGGCCCTAATCAGCCCCAGCATTTT.

The chain has TRBV7-2 and TRBJ1-4; 9 bases are shared with TRBD1. The germline V gene encodes CDR1 SGHTA and CDR2 FQGNSA. V dropped 5 bases and J dropped 8; count of bases not matched to a gene: 6. The CDR3 consists of 14 residues. CDR3 amino acids: CASSQDRGEEKLFF. DNA of the CDR3: TGTGCCAGCAGCCAGGACAGGGGAGAGGAAAAACTGTTTTTT.

This chain uses TRBV6-6 with TRBJ2-1, with D perhaps TRBD2 (7 bases). Trimming cost V 2 bases and J 6 bases, with 11 bases left between them. Germline-derived CDR1 and CDR2 are MNHNY and SVGAGI (reference sequence). The CDR3 loop spans 14 amino acids. DNA of the CDR3: TGTGCCAGCAGTTACCGGGGGGCAGGCAATGAGCAGTTCTTC. Translation: CASSYRGAGNEQFF.

The J gene is TRBJ2-5, the V gene TRBV28; 9 nucleotides align to TRBD1. Germline loops: CDR1 MDHEN, CDR2 SYDVKM. The CDR3 sequence is 13 residues long. V gave up 11 bases and J gave up 0 bases; unmatched junction bases: 4. The CDR3 DNA reads as TGTGCCGGGGGGACAGGGTACCAAGAGACCCAGTACTTC. Its protein product is CAGGTGYQETQYF.

The chain has TRBV5-1 and TRBJ1-4; D might be TRBD1 (5 bases). This CDR3 has 15 amino acids. The germline V gene has CDR1 SGHRS and CDR2 YFSETQ. Between the trimmed V and J ends, which lost 4 bases and 4 bases, there was a span of 14 bases. CDR3 loop: CASSIQGVGNEKLFF. CDR3 DNA sequence: TGCGCCAGCAGCATTCAGGGTGTGGGTAATGAAAAACTGTTTTTT.

The chain uses TRBV5-1 and TRBJ1-4; 7 bases are shared with TRBD1. V was clipped by 1 base and J by 7 bases; unmatched bases: 7. The germline gives CDR1 SGHRS, CDR2 YFSETQ. The CDR3 length is 15 residues. The CDR3 DNA follows: TGCGCCAGCAGCTTGATCCAGGGGGAACGTGAAAAACTGTTTTTT. Protein product: CASSLIQGEREKLFF.

This chain connects TRBV5-1 to TRBJ2-3, with D maybe TRBD2 (5 bases). Germline V gene sequence: CDR1 SGHRS, CDR2 YFSETQ. Deletions cut 0 bases from V and 4 bases from J, with 15 bases between. This CDR3 is 16 amino acids long. The CDR3, as DNA: TGCGCCAGCAGCTTGGCCGGGAAGGGTTCCCCAGATACGCAGTATTTT. Protein product: CASSLAGKGSPDTQYF.

This chain links TRBV27 with TRBJ1-5; 10 nucleotides agree with TRBD1. Germline CDR1 is MNHEY and CDR2 is SMNVEV (reference sequence). Trimming removed 0 bases from V and 4 bases from J; junction bases left unmatched: 6. The CDR3 totals 17 residues. For the CDR3, the DNA is TGTGCCAGCAGTTTATCCCGGGACAGGGGTGGGAATCAGCCCCAGCATTTT. As protein: CASSLSRDRGGNQPQHF.

This chain uses TRBV5-1 with TRBJ2-7; 8 nucleotides match TRBD1. CDR3 length: 16 residues. V lost 0 bases, J lost 4 bases, and 9 bases stayed unmatched. Germline V CDR1 and CDR2: SGHRS, YFSETQ. The CDR3 DNA follows: TGCGCCAGCAGCTTGGCAGGGGGCCGGGGACCTTACGAGCAGTACTTC. Protein product: CASSLAGGRGPYEQYF.

The V gene is TRBV9, the J gene TRBJ2-2; tentative D call: TRBD1 (5 bases). CDR3 length: 15 residues. Germline V gene lookup returns CDR1 SGDLS and CDR2 YYNGEE. Trimming left V 3 bases short and J 0 bases short, with 9 bases between. The CDR3 DNA reads as TGTGCCAGCAGCGCGACAGCTCCGAACACCGGGGAGCTGTTTTTT. Its translation: CASSATAPNTGELFF.

This clone was observed once. The chain carries TRBV4-1 and TRBJ1-2, with D tentatively TRBD1 (6 bases). Trimming took 0 bases from V and 4 from J, leaving 24 bases between them. This CDR3 has 19 amino acids. Germline V gene lookup returns CDR1 MGHRA and CDR2 YSYEKL. CDR3 sequence (DNA): TGCGCCAGCAGCCAAGACCCCGACCCGACAGGTTTTTACTCCTATGGCTACACCTTC. It is translated as CASSQDPDPTGFYSYGYTF.

This chain connects TRBV7-9 to TRBJ2-7, with D possibly TRBD1 on 6 matching bases. CDR3 length: 14 amino acids. V was pared by 0 bases and J by 3 bases, with 9 bases between. From germline, CDR1 is SEHNR and CDR2 FQNEAQ (reference sequence). For the CDR3, the DNA is TGTGCCAGCAGCTTAGCCCCGGACAGCTACGAGCAGTACTTC. Translated: CASSLAPDSYEQYF.